One sample yielded the 12 T cell receptor beta chains listed below, sequenced in a study of identical twins (dated by TCRdb to 2016 to 2017). The library was made by 5' RACE. TCRdb records Illumina HiSeq 2000 as the sequencer. TCRdb reprocessing: public reads trimmed at Q25 with fastp, clones called with MiXCR, in-frame beta chains kept. Identical CDR3 proteins give one entry, which carries the most common genes and DNA. The sample has 150,000 or so distinct CDR3 sequences on record, around 3.5% of them singletons. Clones ranked in the top ten supply 7% to 10% of the sample. Sequenced material: memory T cells sorted from blood. Reading the label with the study, this specimen's cell subset or site is: CD45RO+ enriched T cells. The receptors originated from a man younger than 35 in good health.

This clonotype was found many times. The chain links TRBV21-1 to TRBJ1-1; the table's D call, TRBD1, was not checked against the DNA. TRBV21-1 is a listed pseudogene. The CDR3 sequence is 14 residues long. The CDR3 region has the DNA TGTGCCAGCAGCGCAAGGACAGGGGCACCCGAAGCTTTCTTT. This encodes CASSARTGAPEAFF.

Ten or more counts support this clonotype. The gene calls are TRBV15 and TRBJ2-1; tentatively, D is TRBD1 or TRBD2 (6 bases each). Germline V gives CDR1 LNHNV, CDR2 YYDKDF (reference sequence). This CDR3 is 16 amino acids long. The V and J ends lost 3 bases and 3 bases respectively, with 15 bases between them. The DNA of the CDR3 is TGTGCCACCAGCAGGGAATCCGGGGGCGTCTACAATGAGCAGTTCTTC. Protein product: CATSRESGGVYNEQFF.

The table lists this clonotype with many counts. CDR3 region: CASSLSGSLLSTDTQYF. The CDR3 DNA reads as TGTGCCAGCAGCTTATCGGGGAGCCTACTTAGCACAGATACGCAGTATTTT. The chain links TRBV11-3 to TRBJ2-3; possible D gene TRBD2, 5 bases. V lost 2 bases and J lost 0, with 15 bases in between. The germline gives CDR1 SGHNT, CDR2 YENEEA. The CDR3 contains 17 residues.

This clonotype was detected ten times or more. CDR3 amino acids: CATSVGAPGELFF. CDR3 nucleotides: TGTGCCACCAGTGTTGGGGCTCCCGGGGAGCTGTTTTTT. The chain uses TRBV24-1 and TRBJ2-2, with D tentatively TRBD1 (5 bases). The CDR3 loop spans 13 amino acids. CDR1 is KGHDR and CDR2 is SFDVKD in the germline V gene. V dropped 5 bases and J dropped 6 bases, with 9 bases sitting between them.

The sample holds many counts of this clonotype. The CDR3 sequence: CSAIQDTGKETQYF. The CDR3 nucleotides are TGCAGTGCTATCCAAGACACAGGGAAGGAGACCCAGTACTTC. The chain employs TRBV20-1 and TRBJ2-5; D might be TRBD1 (6 bases). Germline V gene sequence: CDR1 DFQATT, CDR2 SNEGSKA (reference sequence). The CDR3 has 14 residues. Trimming pared 4 bases from V and 5 bases from J, leaving 17 bases between.

This clonotype was found many times. The CDR3 region has the DNA TGTGCCAGCAGCTTACTAGCCCTGGGGTCGAATGAGCAGTTCTTC. This translates into CASSLLALGSNEQFF. The genes are TRBV11-1 and TRBJ2-1; D is perhaps TRBD2 (5 bases). V gave up 2 bases and J gave up 7 bases, with 15 bases separating them. CDR1 is SGHAT and CDR2 is FQDESV in the germline V gene (reference sequence). This CDR3 region has 15 residues.

J is TRBJ2-3 and V is TRBV11-3; D not certain. The germline V gene encodes CDR1 SGHNT and CDR2 YENEEA. The CDR3 totals 14 residues. V was cut by 0 bases and J by 2 bases, with 6 bases left in between. CDR3 nucleotide sequence: TGTGCCAGCAGCTTAGAATCCTACACAGATACGCAGTATTTT. It translates to CASSLESYTDTQYF.

This clonotype was seen many times. The chain has TRBV5-1 and TRBJ1-3, with 7 bases aligning to TRBD1. The V segment lost 4 bases and the J segment 3 bases; nucleotides outside the gene matches: 7. This CDR3 has 15 residues. The germline V gene has CDR1 SGHRS and CDR2 YFSETQ. This CDR3 reads CASSRNRGDGNTIYF. The CDR3, as DNA: TGCGCCAGCAGCCGGAACAGGGGAGATGGAAACACCATATATTTT.

Many counts were recorded for this clonotype. J is TRBJ2-7 and V is TRBV2; tentative D call: TRBD1 (5 bases). Germline CDR1 and CDR2: SNHLY and FYNNEI. Trimming removed 8 bases at V and 2 bases at J, with 10 bases between. The CDR3 is 12 amino acids. Here the CDR3 DNA reads TGTGCCAGCGGGGCAGGCACCTACGAGCAGTACGTC. This sequence encodes CASGAGTYEQYV.

The chain joins TRBV19 to TRBJ2-5; a possible D gene is TRBD2 (6 bases). From germline, CDR1 is LNHDA and CDR2 SQIVND (reference sequence). V was pared by 3 bases and J by 6 bases, with 17 bases between. The CDR3 covers 15 residues. CDR3 loop: CASSIPFGGKQTQYF. The CDR3 DNA is TGTGCCAGTAGTATCCCTTTCGGGGGAAAGCAGACCCAGTACTTC.

This clonotype was picked up many times. V and J are TRBV13 and TRBJ2-1, with D maybe TRBD2 (6 bases). The germline gives CDR1 PRHDT, CDR2 FYEKMQ (reference sequence). This CDR3 comprises 14 residues. Trimming took 0 bases from V and 7 from J, leaving 10 bases between them. The CDR3 here is CASSLGGRLNEQFF. The CDR3 coding sequence is TGTGCCAGCAGCTTAGGGGGGAGGCTGAATGAGCAGTTCTTC.

This clonotype appeared many times. The genes are TRBV29-1 and TRBJ2-5; D gene ambiguous. V lost 8 bases to trimming and J lost 0 bases, with 7 bases between them. This CDR3 is 11 amino acids long. CDR1 and CDR2 from the germline V gene are SQVTM and ANQGSEA. In nucleotides, the CDR3 is TGCAGCACCAGCCACCAAGAGACCCAGTACTTC. Translating it yields CSTSHQETQYF.